Listed below are T cell receptor beta chains from one sample, sequenced in a study of blood T cell repertoires in COVID-19. Clones were sequenced by immunoSEQ multiplex PCR, and TCRdb holds only the in-frame ones, with some missing. This table holds 360,000 or so clones, roughly four fifths found once. The sample taken for sequencing was PBMCs or T cells enriched from blood (not recorded which). Receptors originate from a woman aged 50 to 60 who had recovered from COVID-19. The CDR3 runs from the conserved cysteine through the conserved F or W. A D gene is named only where the DNA matches it firmly. Clone size appears in some rows only: once, few, many, or a class for an expanded clone.

v_call: TRBV19
d_call: .
clone_size: .
j_call: TRBJ1-2
cdr3_aa: CASSIGGGSTYGYTF
cdr3_nt: TGTGCCAGTAGTATCGGCGGGGGTTCGACCTATGGCTACACCTTC

v_call: TRBV4-1
d_call: TRBD1
clone_size: few
j_call: TRBJ2-2
cdr3_aa: CASSQGQGAGELFF
cdr3_nt: TGCGCCAGCAGCCAAGGACAGGGCGCCGGGGAGCTGTTTTTT

v_call: TRBV30
d_call: TRBD1
clone_size: .
j_call: TRBJ1-4
cdr3_aa: CAWSVLFWDRGKPSNEKLFF
cdr3_nt: TGTGCCTGGAGTGTATTGTTCTGGGACAGGGGAAAACCATCTAATGAAAAACTGTTTTTT

v_call: TRBV5-5
d_call: .
clone_size: few
j_call: TRBJ1-6
cdr3_aa: CASSFQGNSPLHF
cdr3_nt: TGTGCCAGCAGCTTTCAGGGGAATTCACCCCTCCACTTT

v_call: TRBV7-9
d_call: .
clone_size: few
j_call: TRBJ1-2
cdr3_aa: CASSSRGGSLYGYTF
cdr3_nt: TGTGCCAGCAGCTCCAGAGGTGGCAGCCTCTATGGCTACACCTTC

v_call: TRBV7-9
d_call: TRBD1
clone_size: .
j_call: TRBJ1-3
cdr3_aa: CASSRSTGGNTIYF
cdr3_nt: TGTGCCAGCAGCCGTTCGACAGGGGGAAACACCATATATTTT

v_call: TRBV11-2
d_call: TRBD1
clone_size: few
j_call: TRBJ1-3
cdr3_aa: CASSLVRTGRTSGNTIYF
cdr3_nt: TGTGCCAGCAGCTTAGTGCGGACAGGCCGAACCTCTGGAAACACCATATATTTT

v_call: TRBV3-1/TRBV3-2
d_call: .
clone_size: .
j_call: TRBJ2-3
cdr3_aa: CASNPGVPDTQYF
cdr3_nt: TGTGCCAGCAACCCGGGAGTCCCAGATACGCAGTATTTT

v_call: TRBV19
d_call: .
clone_size: .
j_call: TRBJ1-1
cdr3_aa: CAVIGGRLNTEAFF
cdr3_nt: TGTGCTGTTATAGGAGGGCGGTTGAACACTGAAGCTTTCTTT

v_call: TRBV2
d_call: .
clone_size: .
j_call: TRBJ2-1
cdr3_aa: CASSGAINGGQFF
cdr3_nt: TGTGCCAGCAGTGGTGCTATAAATGGCGGGCAGTTCTTC

v_call: TRBV5-1
d_call: TRBD1
clone_size: few
j_call: TRBJ2-3
cdr3_aa: CASSTDRASDTQYF
cdr3_nt: TGCGCCAGCAGCACGGACAGGGCTTCGGATACGCAGTATTTT

v_call: TRBV27
d_call: TRBD1
clone_size: .
j_call: TRBJ1-4
cdr3_aa: CASSTDRGGEKLFF
cdr3_nt: TGTGCCAGCAGTACCGACAGGGGAGGTGAAAAACTGTTTTTT

v_call: TRBV10-1
d_call: TRBD2
clone_size: once
j_call: TRBJ2-3
cdr3_aa: CASSLRTSGNLTDTQYF
cdr3_nt: TGCGCCAGCAGTCTCAGGACTAGCGGGAACTTAACAGATACGCAGTATTTT

v_call: TRBV7-3
d_call: TRBD2
clone_size: .
j_call: TRBJ2-5
cdr3_aa: CASSLTPGLAGETQYF
cdr3_nt: TGTGCCAGCAGCTTAACACCGGGCCTAGCGGGTGAGACCCAGTACTTC

v_call: TRBV7-2
d_call: TRBD2
clone_size: .
j_call: TRBJ2-3
cdr3_aa: CASAGSGGSSDTQYF
cdr3_nt: TGTGCCAGCGCCGGCTCCGGCGGGAGTTCAGATACGCAGTATTTT

v_call: TRBV7-2
d_call: .
clone_size: .
j_call: TRBJ2-3
cdr3_aa: CASSLGVGANTQYF
cdr3_nt: TGTGCCAGCAGCTTAGGGGTAGGGGCGAATACGCAGTATTTT

v_call: TRBV20-1
d_call: TRBD1
clone_size: .
j_call: TRBJ1-2
cdr3_aa: CSASSRGWGGYTF
cdr3_nt: TGCAGTGCTAGTTCCAGGGGGTGGGGAGGCTACACCTTC

v_call: TRBV2
d_call: .
clone_size: .
j_call: TRBJ1-5
cdr3_aa: CASRPDSRGNQPQHF
cdr3_nt: TGTGCCAGCAGACCTGATTCGAGGGGCAATCAGCCCCAGCATTTT

v_call: TRBV5-5
d_call: TRBD2
clone_size: .
j_call: TRBJ2-3
cdr3_aa: CASSLGLAGATDTQYF
cdr3_nt: TGTGCCAGCAGCCTTGGACTAGCGGGGGCCACAGATACGCAGTATTTT

v_call: TRBV12-3/TRBV12-4
d_call: TRBD1
clone_size: .
j_call: TRBJ2-2
cdr3_aa: CASSPDRGELFF
cdr3_nt: TGTGCCAGCAGCCCGGACAGGGGGGAGCTGTTTTTT

v_call: TRBV10-3
d_call: TRBD2
clone_size: .
j_call: TRBJ2-7
cdr3_aa: CAIRPSGGESYEQYF
cdr3_nt: TGTGCCATCAGGCCTAGCGGGGGGGAGTCCTACGAGCAGTACTTC

v_call: TRBV5-4
d_call: .
clone_size: .
j_call: TRBJ1-1
cdr3_aa: CASSGDRYTEAFF
cdr3_nt: TGTGCCAGCAGCGGAGACAGATACACTGAAGCTTTCTTT

v_call: TRBV7-2
d_call: TRBD1
clone_size: .
j_call: TRBJ1-6
cdr3_aa: CASSLRTGLGLSPLHF
cdr3_nt: TGTGCCAGCAGCTTACGGACAGGCCTTGGTTTATCACCCCTCCACTTT

v_call: TRBV7-9
d_call: .
clone_size: .
j_call: TRBJ1-1
cdr3_aa: CASSLLSGENTEAFF
cdr3_nt: TGTGCCAGCAGCTTATTGAGCGGGGAGAACACTGAAGCTTTCTTT

v_call: TRBV6-5
d_call: .
clone_size: .
j_call: TRBJ1-2
cdr3_aa: CASSYTVGGGGYGYTF
cdr3_nt: TGTGCCAGCAGTTACACCGTTGGGGGAGGAGGGTATGGCTACACCTTC

v_call: TRBV5-6
d_call: .
clone_size: .
j_call: TRBJ1-2
cdr3_aa: CASSSRQVSYTF
cdr3_nt: TGTGCCAGCAGCTCGCGACAGGTTAGCTACACCTTC

v_call: TRBV6-5
d_call: TRBD1
clone_size: .
j_call: TRBJ1-3
cdr3_aa: CASTMDRGTGNTIYF
cdr3_nt: TGTGCCAGCACAATGGACAGGGGAACTGGAAACACCATATATTTT

v_call: TRBV4-2
d_call: .
clone_size: .
j_call: TRBJ1-4
cdr3_aa: CASSQDLNTGGEKLFF
cdr3_nt: TGTGCCAGCAGCCAAGATCTGAATACGGGGGGGGAAAAACTGTTTTTT

v_call: TRBV15
d_call: .
clone_size: .
j_call: TRBJ1-1
cdr3_aa: CATRSLRGRWWTEAFF
cdr3_nt: TGTGCCACCCGAAGTTTGCGGGGCAGGTGGTGGACTGAAGCTTTCTTT

v_call: TRBV6-4
d_call: TRBD1
clone_size: .
j_call: TRBJ2-7
cdr3_aa: CASTGTDRF
cdr3_nt: TGTGCCAGCACAGGGACAGACCGTTTC

v_call: TRBV28
d_call: TRBD1
clone_size: .
j_call: TRBJ1-2
cdr3_aa: CASSLGTGPSPGYTF
cdr3_nt: TGTGCCAGCAGTTTGGGGACAGGTCCGTCCCCTGGCTACACCTTC

v_call: TRBV2
d_call: .
clone_size: .
j_call: TRBJ2-5
cdr3_aa: CASSETGQETQYF
cdr3_nt: TGTGCCAGCAGTGAAACAGGACAAGAGACCCAGTACTTC

v_call: TRBV9
d_call: TRBD1
clone_size: .
j_call: TRBJ1-2
cdr3_aa: CASSTGTGKNYGYTF
cdr3_nt: TGTGCCAGCAGCACCGGGACAGGGAAAAACTATGGCTACACCTTC

v_call: TRBV3-1/TRBV3-2
d_call: .
clone_size: .
j_call: TRBJ1-1
cdr3_aa: CASSQPGTEAFF
cdr3_nt: TGTGCCAGCAGCCAGCCAGGAACTGAAGCTTTCTTT

v_call: TRBV6-1
d_call: .
clone_size: few
j_call: TRBJ2-1
cdr3_aa: CASSEQSRVAYNEQFF
cdr3_nt: TGTGCCAGCAGTGAACAGAGCAGGGTGGCCTACAATGAGCAGTTCTTC

v_call: TRBV19
d_call: TRBD1
clone_size: .
j_call: TRBJ2-2
cdr3_aa: CASSIVGTGTNTGELFF
cdr3_nt: TGTGCCAGTAGTATAGTAGGGACAGGAACGAACACCGGGGAGCTGTTTTTT

v_call: TRBV11-3
d_call: TRBD2
clone_size: .
j_call: TRBJ2-7
cdr3_aa: CASSFRAGVAYEQYF
cdr3_nt: TGTGCCAGCAGCTTCAGAGCGGGGGTCGCCTACGAGCAGTACTTC

v_call: TRBV6-2/TRBV6-3
d_call: TRBD1
clone_size: .
j_call: TRBJ2-7
cdr3_aa: CASSYSGQGSRYEQYF
cdr3_nt: TGTGCCAGCAGTTACTCAGGACAGGGGTCTCGGTACGAGCAGTACTTC

v_call: TRBV11-2
d_call: .
clone_size: .
j_call: TRBJ2-7
cdr3_aa: CASSFGAREQYF
cdr3_nt: TGTGCCAGCAGCTTTGGTGCCAGGGAGCAGTACTTC

v_call: TRBV18
d_call: .
clone_size: .
j_call: TRBJ2-4
cdr3_aa: CASSPRQESKNIQYF
cdr3_nt: TGTGCCAGCTCACCCCGACAGGAGTCCAAAAACATTCAGTACTTC

v_call: TRBV15
d_call: TRBD1
clone_size: .
j_call: TRBJ1-1
cdr3_aa: CATSTGDRGFNTEAFF
cdr3_nt: TGTGCCACCAGCACGGGGGACAGGGGTTTTAACACTGAAGCTTTCTTT

v_call: TRBV27
d_call: .
clone_size: once
j_call: TRBJ2-2
cdr3_aa: CASTRDTNTGELFF
cdr3_nt: TGTGCCAGCACTAGGGACACTAACACCGGGGAGCTGTTTTTT

v_call: TRBV5-1
d_call: TRBD2
clone_size: .
j_call: TRBJ2-5
cdr3_aa: CASSPGTSGNQETQYF
cdr3_nt: TGCGCCAGCAGCCCTGGGACTAGCGGGAATCAAGAGACCCAGTACTTC

v_call: TRBV14
d_call: .
clone_size: .
j_call: TRBJ2-5
cdr3_aa: CASSQEARETQYF
cdr3_nt: TGTGCCAGCAGCCAAGAAGCGAGGGAGACCCAGTACTTC

v_call: TRBV7-8
d_call: TRBD2
clone_size: few
j_call: TRBJ2-5
cdr3_aa: CASSLVGGGAGETQYF
cdr3_nt: TGTGCCAGCAGCTTAGTCGGCGGGGGGGCCGGTGAGACCCAGTACTTC

v_call: TRBV27
d_call: TRBD1
clone_size: .
j_call: TRBJ2-4
cdr3_aa: CASSPRTGGNIQYF
cdr3_nt: TGTGCCAGCAGTCCCCGGACAGGGGGTAACATTCAGTACTTC

v_call: TRBV3-1/TRBV3-2
d_call: .
clone_size: .
j_call: TRBJ1-4
cdr3_aa: CASSLRGTNEKLFF
cdr3_nt: TGTGCCAGCAGCCTACGGGGAACTAATGAAAAACTGTTTTTT

v_call: TRBV2
d_call: .
clone_size: .
j_call: TRBJ2-1
cdr3_aa: CASSAGGVSYNEQFF
cdr3_nt: TGTGCCAGCAGTGCTGGCGGGGTGTCCTACAATGAGCAGTTCTTC

v_call: TRBV5-5
d_call: TRBD1
clone_size: .
j_call: TRBJ1-2
cdr3_aa: CASSRTGNYGYTF
cdr3_nt: TGTGCCAGCAGCCGGACAGGAAACTATGGCTACACCTTC

v_call: TRBV7-7
d_call: .
clone_size: .
j_call: TRBJ2-1
cdr3_aa: CASSLTQYNEQFF
cdr3_nt: TGTGCTAGCAGCCTGACTCAATACAATGAGCAGTTCTTC

v_call: TRBV9
d_call: TRBD1
clone_size: .
j_call: TRBJ1-6
cdr3_aa: CASSVGTGGLGNSPLHF
cdr3_nt: TGTGCCAGCAGCGTAGGTACAGGGGGCTTAGGTAATTCACCCCTCCACTTT